The TCR beta chain under discussion was sequenced for a study of regulatory and conventional T cells in RAG deficiency. Study-level results: Shorter CDR3s in all patient subsets; >90% Treg-Tconv overlap in Omenn. RAG-deficient patients showed markedly lower Shannon entropy and higher Simpson indices than control T-cell subsets.

The CDR3 spans 15 residues. V was clipped by 7 bases and J by 6 bases, with 21 bases between them. Germline loops: CDR1 SNHLY, CDR2 FYNNEI. Clones were sequenced by immunoSEQ multiplex PCR, and TCRdb holds only the in-frame ones, with some missing. Counted here are more than 30,000 clones, approximately 90% occurring once; the ten biggest clones make up 4.5% to 5.5%. With regard to this clone: Antigen unknown.

The data also belong to a second study, concerning regulatory T cells. This second report adds: The primer mix had 52 TRBV and 13 TRBJ primers.

The sequenced sample was CD8+ T cells sorted from blood. The source is a human donor in good health. The V gene is TRBV2, the J gene TRBJ1-2; D ambiguous. CDR3 region: CASTQIVTGVNGYTF. The CDR3 DNA sequence: TGTGCCAGCACCCAAATAGTCACCGGGGTAAATGGCTACACCTTC.